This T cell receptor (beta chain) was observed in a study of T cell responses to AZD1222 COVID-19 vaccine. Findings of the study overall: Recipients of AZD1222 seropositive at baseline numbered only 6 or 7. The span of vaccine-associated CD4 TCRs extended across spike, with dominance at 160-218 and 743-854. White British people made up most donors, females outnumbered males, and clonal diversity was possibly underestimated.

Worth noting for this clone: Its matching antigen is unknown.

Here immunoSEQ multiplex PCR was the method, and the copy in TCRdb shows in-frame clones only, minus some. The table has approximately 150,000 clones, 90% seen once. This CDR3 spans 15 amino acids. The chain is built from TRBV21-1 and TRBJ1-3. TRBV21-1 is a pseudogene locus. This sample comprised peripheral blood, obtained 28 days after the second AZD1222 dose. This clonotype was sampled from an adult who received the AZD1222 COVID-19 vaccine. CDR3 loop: CASSKSRGTGNTIYF. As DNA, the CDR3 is TGTGCCAGCAGCAAATCGAGGGGAACTGGAAACACCATATATTTT.